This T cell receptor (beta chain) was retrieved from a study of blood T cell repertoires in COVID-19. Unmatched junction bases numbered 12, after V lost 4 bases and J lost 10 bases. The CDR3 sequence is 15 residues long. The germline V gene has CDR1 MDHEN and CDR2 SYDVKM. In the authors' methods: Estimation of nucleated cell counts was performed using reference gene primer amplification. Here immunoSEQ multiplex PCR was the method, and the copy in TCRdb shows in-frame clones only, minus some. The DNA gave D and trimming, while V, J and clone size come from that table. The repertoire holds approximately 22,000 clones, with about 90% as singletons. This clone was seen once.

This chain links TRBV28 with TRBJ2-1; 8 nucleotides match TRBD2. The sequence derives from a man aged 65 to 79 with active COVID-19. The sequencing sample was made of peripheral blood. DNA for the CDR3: TGTGCCAGCAGTTCTGCACTAGCGGTCGGGATGGAGCAGTTCTTC. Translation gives CASSSALAVGMEQFF.